The 20 T cell receptor beta chains reported below all come from one sample, sequenced in a study of blood T cell repertoires in COVID-19. The repertoire was sequenced with immunoSEQ multiplex PCR; TCRdb's copy has only in-frame clones and lacks some. This sample yields 85,000 to 110,000 clones, of which more than 75% are seen a single time; 6% to 6.5% belongs to the top ten. Sequencing was done on a sample of peripheral blood. These receptors all come from a human donor in a cohort sampled during active COVID-19.

V and J are TRBV19 and TRBJ1-5; 10 bases map to TRBD1. This CDR3 is built from 13 residues. The germline V gene has CDR1 LNHDA and CDR2 SQIVND (reference sequence). V was clipped by 10 bases and J by 5 bases; unmatched bases: 5. In nucleotides, the CDR3 is TGTGCCACCGAAGGACAGGGGGATCAGCCCCAGCATTTT. Protein product: CATEGQGDQPQHF.

The V and J genes are TRBV5-6 and TRBJ2-2; unclear D gene. This CDR3 is built from 14 residues. V was shortened by 2 bases and J by 1 base, with 6 bases between the two germline ends. Germline assignment: CDR1 SGHDT and CDR2 YYEEEE. The CDR3 DNA reads as TGTGCCAGCAGCTTACAGATGAACACCGGGGAGCTGTTTTTT. Protein product: CASSLQMNTGELFF.

The V gene is TRBV16, the J gene TRBJ1-3; 9 nucleotides line up with TRBD1. J was trimmed by 4 bases and V by 4 bases; bases with no gene match: 11. This CDR3 has 17 residues. The germline gives CDR1 KGHSY, CDR2 FQNENV. The CDR3 protein is CASSRRPGQGGGNTIYF. The CDR3 DNA is TGTGCCAGCAGCCGCCGACCGGGACAGGGAGGGGGAAACACCATATATTTT.

CDR3 nucleotides: TGTGCCAGCAGCCCCGCTAGCGGGGAGACTTATACGCAGTATTTT. Its translation: CASSPASGETYTQYF. V gene TRBV7-3 combines with J gene TRBJ2-3, with 9 bases matching TRBD2. V dropped 5 bases and J dropped 7; count of bases not matched to a gene: 10. Germline assignment: CDR1 SGHTA and CDR2 FQGTGA. This CDR3 region has 15 residues.

This clone was detected only once. V is TRBV6-1 and J is TRBJ2-1, with TRBD2 matching 9 bases. Trimming took 0 bases from V and 1 from J; bases not matched to a gene: 10. CDR3 length: 19 residues. Germline V gene lookup returns CDR1 MNHNS and CDR2 SASEGT. The DNA of the CDR3 is TGTGCCAGCAGTGAAGCGTCCTGGACTAGCGAGGGTTCCTACAATGAGCAGTTCTTC. Its translation: CASSEASWTSEGSYNEQFF.

This clone was picked up a small number of times. The V and J genes are TRBV2 and TRBJ1-5, with unresolved D. The germline V and J ends were trimmed by 2 bases and 3 bases, with 11 bases remaining between them. Germline V gives CDR1 SNHLY, CDR2 FYNNEI. This CDR3 region has 15 residues. CDR3 protein: CASSENRLDNQPQHF. The CDR3 nucleotides are TGTGCCAGCAGTGAAAACAGACTAGACAATCAGCCCCAGCATTTT.

This sequence joins TRBV2 and TRBJ2-3; 7 nucleotides match TRBD1. CDR1 is SNHLY and CDR2 is FYNNEI in the germline V gene. J was trimmed by 2 bases and V by 6 bases; bases with no gene match: 8. CDR3 length: 15 residues. The CDR3 region has the DNA TGTGCCAGCAGCCAAGGGACAGCTCTCACAGATACGCAGTATTTT. Translated: CASSQGTALTDTQYF.

This clone was picked up one time. This chain uses TRBV14 with TRBJ2-2; 9 bases match TRBD1. J gave up 4 bases and V 4 bases, and 7 bases lay outside the gene matches. This CDR3 is built from 16 residues. Germline V gene lookup returns CDR1 SGHDN and CDR2 FVKESK. The CDR3, as DNA: TGTGCCAGCAGCCCTGGGACAGGGCGGAGCACCGGGGAGCTGTTTTTT. Protein: CASSPGTGRSTGELFF.

The chain recombines TRBV27 with TRBJ1-1; 9 nucleotides align to TRBD1. Germline CDR1 and CDR2: MNHEY and SMNVEV (reference sequence). Losses at the gene ends were 7 bases for V and 1 base for J; bases not matched to a gene: 13. This CDR3 contains 17 residues. CDR3 sequence (DNA): TGTGCCAGCAATAAAAGTCCCCGGACAGGGGCGAACACTGAAGCTTTCTTT. As protein: CASNKSPRTGANTEAFF.

The chain joins TRBV28 to TRBJ1-3, with D possibly matching TRBD1 (5 bases). Trimming took off 7 bases at V and 0 bases at J, with 16 bases between the two ends. CDR1 and CDR2 (germline): MDHEN, SYDVKM. The CDR3 runs 16 residues. This chain's CDR3 is CASTPSGDYSGNTIYF. DNA for the CDR3: TGTGCCAGCACCCCGTCCGGGGACTACTCTGGAAACACCATATATTTT.

This chain joins TRBV18 and TRBJ2-3, with 7 bases lining up with TRBD2. The V segment lost 4 bases and the J segment 2 bases; nucleotides outside the gene matches: 9. This CDR3 comprises 16 residues. Germline V lookup: CDR1 KGHSH, CDR2 LQKENI. The CDR3 is CASSRRTRQTTDTQYF. The CDR3, as DNA: TGTGCCAGCTCACGACGGACTAGACAAACCACAGATACGCAGTATTTT.

V usage is TRBV15 and J usage is TRBJ2-7; 8 bases map to TRBD1. After removal of 4 bases from V and 0 bases from J, the junction contained 5 bases not matched to a gene. CDR1 is LNHNV and CDR2 is YYDKDF in the germline V gene (reference sequence). There are 15 residues in the CDR3. As DNA, the CDR3 is TGTGCCACCAGCACAAGGACAGGGAGCTCCTACGAGCAGTACTTC. Amino acids: CATSTRTGSSYEQYF.

This chain links TRBV9 with TRBJ2-2, with TRBD2 identical over 13 bases. V shed 2 bases, J shed 5 bases, and the junction held 12 bases outside the gene matches. Germline-derived CDR1 and CDR2 are SGDLS and YYNGEE. The CDR3 covers 19 residues. Written as DNA, the CDR3 is TGTGCCAGCAGCGTCGGACTAGCGGGAGAGTTAGGGGGAACCGGGGAGCTGTTTTTT. Residues: CASSVGLAGELGGTGELFF. Full variable domain (remainder filled in from reference TRBV9 and TRBJ2-2): DSGVTQTPKHLITATGQRVTLRCSPRSGDLSVYWYQQSLDQGLQFLIQYYNGEERAKGNILERFSAQQFPDLHSELNLSSLELGDSALYFCASSVGLAGELGGTGELFFGEGSRLTVL.

The chain couples TRBV5-1 to TRBJ1-2; TRBD1 aligns across 11 bases. V shed 4 bases, J shed 7 bases, and the junction held 9 bases outside the gene matches. Per the germline V gene, CDR1 is SGHRS and CDR2 is YFSETQ. The CDR3 has 15 amino acids. CDR3 nucleotide sequence: TGCGCCAGCAGCGAGAGGACAGGGGGCAGGAGTGGCTACACCTTC. It codes for CASSERTGGRSGYTF.

This clone was seen just once. The chain couples TRBV7-6 to TRBJ1-1, with D tentatively TRBD1 (5 bases). Germline-derived CDR1 and CDR2 are SGHVS and FNYEAQ. This CDR3 region has 17 residues. The V end lost 1 base, the J end lost 3 bases, and 18 bases lay between the germline ends. The CDR3 region has the DNA TGTGCCAGCAGCTTAGGCGGGTTCTCCGGGGACTACACTGAAGCTTTCTTT. Translation gives CASSLGGFSGDYTEAFF.

The CDR3, as DNA: TGCGCCAGCAGCTTCGAGGGCATGAACACTGAAGCTTTCTTT. Protein: CASSFEGMNTEAFF. This chain links TRBV5-1 with TRBJ1-1; D remains ambiguous. Germline CDR1 and CDR2: SGHRS and YFSETQ. Trimming shortened V by 2 bases and J by 0 bases, and 8 bases separated the two germline ends. The CDR3 consists of 14 residues.

The chain recombines TRBV7-2 with TRBJ2-7; a possible D gene is TRBD2 (7 bases). Trimming stripped 4 bases from V and 7 bases from J, with 14 bases between. Per the germline V gene, CDR1 is SGHTA and CDR2 is FQGNSA. The CDR3 runs 13 residues. The chain's CDR3 is CASSSLGGREQYF. CDR3 bases: TGTGCCAGCAGCTCTCTCGGGGGGCGAGAGCAGTACTTC.

This clone was counted once. The chain uses TRBV7-9 and TRBJ1-2; the D gene is possibly TRBD1 (5 bases). The germline V gene has CDR1 SEHNR and CDR2 FQNEAQ (reference sequence). This CDR3 is built from 13 residues. Trimming took off 5 bases at V and 6 bases at J, with 13 bases between the two ends. The CDR3 loop reads CASSRQRVDGYTF. The CDR3 DNA reads as TGTGCCAGCAGCCGACAGCGGGTAGATGGCTACACCTTC.

This CDR3 is CASSLGRERNNEQFF. DNA for the CDR3: TGTGCCAGCAGCTTGGGGCGGGAGAGGAACAATGAGCAGTTCTTC. The genes are TRBV5-4 and TRBJ2-1; TRBD2 agrees at 7 bases. Germline V gene sequence: CDR1 SGHNT, CDR2 YYREEE (reference sequence). The trim removed 0 bases at V and 5 bases at J, leaving 5 bases unmatched. The CDR3 is 15 amino acids. The whole variable domain, filled in from reference TRBV5-4 and TRBJ2-1, reads ETGVTQSPTHLIKTRGQQVTLRCSSQSGHNTVSWYQQALGQGPQFIFQYYREEENGRGNFPPRFSGLQFPNYSSELNVNALELDDSALYLCASSLGRERNNEQFFGPGTRLTVL.

The rearrangement links TRBV7-9 to TRBJ1-1; possibly TRBD1 for D (5 bases). This CDR3 comprises 15 residues. Deletions cut 0 bases from V and 5 bases from J, with 13 bases between. CDR1 is SEHNR, CDR2 FQNEAQ, per germline (reference sequence). Written as DNA, the CDR3 is TGTGCCAGCAGCTTAGCGTTGGACGGGGGAACTGAAGCTTTCTTT. It encodes CASSLALDGGTEAFF.